This T cell receptor (beta chain) was identified during a study of blood T cells in healthy people across ages. As for the study in general: For every two T cells, template switching captured about one barcoded beta molecule. Findings of the study overall: Strong correlation existed between TCR beta diversity and naive T cell percentage. It was not known whether donors were CMV positive (a possible confounder of expanded clonotype changes).

Then a second PCR, running roughly 6 to 12 cycles, was carried out with a sample-barcoded 5' primer and a J-beta primer mix. Every cDNA molecule carried a tag from a template-switch adaptor bearing 12 random nucleotides. TCRdb independently ran MiXCR on the 5' RACE reads; one entry per CDR3 protein. The sample has 1.5 million to 2 million distinct CDR3 sequences; around half are singletons. This clonotype was seen a single time. What it recognizes is unknown. Losses at the gene ends were 3 bases for V and 2 bases for J; bases not matched to a gene: 8. Germline values: CDR1 LGHNA, CDR2 YNFKEQ. This CDR3 is 16 amino acids long.

The material sequenced was blood. The sequence was obtained from a woman in her forties in good health. The chain couples TRBV4-2 to TRBJ1-1, with 8 bases identical to TRBD1. CDR3 in amino acids: CASSQEATGANTEAFF. CDR3 nucleotides: TGTGCCAGCAGCCAGGAAGCGACAGGGGCCAACACTGAAGCTTTCTTT.